These 29 T cell receptor beta chains originate from one sample sequenced in a study of blood T cell repertoires in COVID-19. The table came from immunoSEQ multiplex PCR; TCRdb's copy has only in-frame clones and leaves some out. This sample carries 88,000 or so clones, 65% to 85% of them seen once, and the ten largest clones take about 4.2%. Sequencing was done on a sample of peripheral blood. The source of these receptors is a man aged 55 to 70 with acute or convalescent COVID-19.

This chain connects TRBV14 to TRBJ2-7; the D gene is possibly TRBD1 (6 bases). Trimming removed 1 base from V and 5 bases from J, with 9 bases in between. CDR3 length: 13 amino acids. Germline values: CDR1 SGHDN, CDR2 FVKESK. This CDR3 reads CASSQGNRDEQYF. The CDR3 bases are TGTGCCAGCAGCCAAGGGAACAGGGACGAGCAGTACTTC.

This chain connects TRBV10-3 to TRBJ2-1, with 9 positions matching TRBD2. Germline loops: CDR1 ENHRY, CDR2 SYGVKD. CDR3 length: 14 amino acids. V shed 4 bases and J 8 bases; nucleotides not matched to a gene: 6. The CDR3 spells CAISVREGRYEQFF. In DNA form, the CDR3 reads TGTGCCATCAGTGTGCGGGAGGGCCGGTATGAGCAGTTCTTC.

V usage is TRBV29-1 and J usage is TRBJ2-7, with D tentatively TRBD1 (6 bases). Trimming left V 2 bases short and J 8 bases short, with 7 bases between. This CDR3 is built from 10 residues. Germline V gene data show CDR1 as SQVTM and CDR2 as ANQGSEA. CDR3 in DNA: TGCAGCGTTGAAAGGGACAAGCAGTACTTC. It specifies CSVERDKQYF.

The chain joins TRBV6-2 or TRBV6-3 to TRBJ2-7; 8 bases are a match to TRBD1. The junction had 6 bases not matched to a gene; V was cut back by 5 bases and J by 0 bases. The CDR3 is 15 amino acids. CDR1 and CDR2 from the germline V gene are MNHEY and SVGEGT. CDR3 bases: TGTGCCAGCAGTAGTACAGGGGGGAGCTCCTACGAGCAGTACTTC. It encodes CASSSTGGSSYEQYF.

This rearrangement joins TRBV5-4 to TRBJ2-1, with 8 bases that match TRBD1. The junction had 7 bases not matched to a gene; V was cut back by 4 bases and J by 4 bases. CDR3 length: 15 residues. The V gene's germline CDR1 is SGHNT and CDR2 YYREEE (reference sequence). The CDR3 sequence: CASSPGQGTYNEQFF. The DNA of the CDR3 is TGTGCCAGCAGCCCCGGACAGGGTACATACAATGAGCAGTTCTTC.

The chain links TRBV27 to TRBJ1-5; 8 bases agree with TRBD1. V was clipped by 6 bases and J by 1 base; unmatched bases: 5. The CDR3 has 15 amino acids. Germline lookup yields CDR1 MNHEY and CDR2 SMNVEV (reference sequence). As DNA, the CDR3 is TGTGCCAGCAGAGAGGACAGGGCCAGCAATCAGCCCCAGCATTTT. Protein sequence: CASREDRASNQPQHF.

The chain links TRBV9 to TRBJ2-3, with D perhaps matching TRBD2 (5 bases). This CDR3 is 15 amino acids long. V lost 0 bases to trimming and J lost 1 base, with 9 bases between them. CDR1 and CDR2 (germline): SGDLS, YYNGEE. In DNA form, the CDR3 reads TGTGCCAGCAGCGTAGCTACGAGGGGCACAGATACGCAGTATTTT. It is translated as CASSVATRGTDTQYF.

V is TRBV28 and J is TRBJ2-7; D is perhaps TRBD1 (5 bases). Deletions cut 4 bases from V and 9 bases from J, with 19 bases between. This CDR3 contains 14 residues. Germline V lookup: CDR1 MDHEN, CDR2 SYDVKM. The CDR3 protein is CASSSDSPNMWQYF. The DNA of the CDR3 is TGTGCCAGCAGTTCCGACAGTCCCAACATGTGGCAGTACTTC. Drawing the rest from reference TRBV28 and TRBJ2-7, the complete variable domain is DVKVTQSSRYLVKRTGEKVFLECVQDMDHENMFWYRQDPGLGLRLIYFSYDVKMKEKGDIPEGYSVSREKKERFSLILESASTNQTSMYLCASSSDSPNMWQYFGPGTRLTVT.

This chain links TRBV3-1 (or the pseudogene TRBV3-2) with TRBJ2-7, with TRBD1 matching over 10 bases. The germline V gene encodes CDR1 LGHDT and CDR2 YNNKEL (reference sequence). With 4 bases clipped from V and 4 bases from J, the junction kept 7 bases outside the gene matches. This CDR3 is built from 15 residues. CDR3 residues: CASSRVGTGEYEQYF. The DNA of the CDR3 is TGTGCCAGCAGCCGAGTCGGGACAGGGGAGTACGAGCAGTACTTC.

The rearrangement links TRBV7-2 to TRBJ1-2, with D possibly TRBD1 on 6 matching bases. The CDR3 is 15 amino acids. The germline gives CDR1 SGHTA, CDR2 FQGNSA. V gave up 3 bases and J gave up 8 bases, with 19 bases separating them. CDR3 coding DNA: TGTGCCAGCAGCTTCGGGACAAGACCACCTCTCGGCTACACCTTC. Amino acids: CASSFGTRPPLGYTF.

The rearrangement links TRBV5-8 to TRBJ2-3, with D unresolved. The CDR3 extends over 15 amino acids. Deletions cut 6 bases from V and 6 bases from J, with 20 bases between. The germline V gene encodes CDR1 SGHTS and CDR2 YDEGEE. This CDR3 reads CASTLASLGKDTQYF. The CDR3, as DNA: TGTGCCAGCACCCTTGCATCCCTGGGCAAGGATACGCAGTATTTT.

The chain joins TRBV2 to TRBJ1-5; 7 positions match TRBD1. Germline V lookup: CDR1 SNHLY, CDR2 FYNNEI. The CDR3 spans 13 residues. J was trimmed by 4 bases and V by 7 bases; bases with no gene match: 4. This chain's CDR3 is CASTGTANQPQHF. In DNA, the CDR3 is TGTGCCAGCACAGGGACAGCGAATCAGCCCCAGCATTTT. Together with reference TRBV2 and TRBJ1-5, the CDR3 gives the full variable domain: EPEVTQTPSHQVTQMGQEVILRCVPISNHLYFYWYRQILGQKVEFLVSFYNNEISEKSEIFDDQFSVERPDGSNFTLKIRSTKLEDSAMYFCASTGTANQPQHFGDGTRLSIL.

This chain joins TRBV6-1 and TRBJ2-5; D possibly corresponds to TRBD2 (6 bases). CDR1 MNHNS and CDR2 SASEGT come from the germline V gene. V lost 3 bases and J lost 4, with 18 bases in between. There are 16 residues in the CDR3. In DNA form, the CDR3 reads TGTGCCAGCAGTGAGTACCCTCTTCTGGGAGGAGAGACCCAGTACTTC. Protein: CASSEYPLLGGETQYF.

In regard to this clone: The junction does not match germline at one end; this may be a read error. This rearrangement joins TRBV7-8 to TRBJ2-1; TRBD2 agrees at 9 bases. Per the germline V gene, CDR1 is SGHVS and CDR2 is FQNEAQ. This CDR3 is built from 11 residues. In DNA, the CDR3 is TGTGCCAGCAGCCCCGGGACTAGCTGGATCTTC. Translating gives CASSPGTSWIF.

This clone was counted once. CDR3 amino acids: CASSASGYQETQYF. In DNA, the CDR3 is TGTGCCAGCAGTGCCAGCGGGTACCAAGAGACCCAGTACTTC. The chain joins TRBV2 to TRBJ2-5; a possible D gene is TRBD2 (6 bases). Germline V gene sequence: CDR1 SNHLY, CDR2 FYNNEI. With 4 bases removed from V and 0 bases from J, the gap between germline ends came to 9 bases. The CDR3 contains 14 residues.

The CDR3 reads CASSPPVVRTGGRTEAFF. The CDR3 region has the DNA TGTGCCAGCTCACCCCCGGTTGTACGAACAGGGGGCAGAACTGAAGCTTTCTTT. The rearrangement uses TRBV18 and TRBJ1-1; the match to TRBD1 covers 9 bases. CDR3 length: 18 residues. V was pared by 3 bases and J by 5 bases, with 16 bases of the junction left unmatched. From germline, CDR1 is KGHSH and CDR2 LQKENI.

The gene calls are TRBV24-1 and TRBJ1-2; 10 bases agree with TRBD1. Germline CDR1 reads KGHDR; CDR2 reads SFDVKD. V dropped 3 bases and J dropped 6; count of bases not matched to a gene: 6. CDR3 length equals 15 residues. CDR3 sequence (DNA): TGTGCCACCAGTGATGGGCGGACAGGGGGAAATGGCTACACCTTC. It encodes CATSDGRTGGNGYTF.

The V gene is TRBV6-2 or TRBV6-3, the J gene TRBJ2-7; D possibly corresponds to TRBD2 (6 bases). With 2 bases removed from V and 3 bases from J, the gap between germline ends came to 14 bases. The germline V gene encodes CDR1 MNHEY and CDR2 SVGEGT. CDR3 length: 15 residues. The CDR3 here is CASSYDPGESYEQYF. The CDR3 region has the DNA TGTGCCAGCAGTTACGACCCGGGAGAGAGCTACGAGCAGTACTTC.

The chain combines TRBV7-9 with TRBJ1-5; 10 positions agree with TRBD1. V dropped 3 bases and J dropped 3; count of bases not matched to a gene: 2. This CDR3 region has 15 residues. CDR1 is SEHNR and CDR2 is FQNEAQ in the germline V gene (reference sequence). CDR3 sequence reads: CASSLDRGYNQPQHF. The CDR3 DNA reads TGTGCCAGCAGCTTGGACAGGGGGTACAATCAGCCCCAGCATTTT.

The chain uses TRBV9 and TRBJ1-3; D perhaps matches TRBD1 (5 bases). The V end lost 3 bases, the J end lost 2 bases, and 12 bases lay between the germline ends. This CDR3 region has 15 residues. Germline-derived CDR1 and CDR2 are SGDLS and YYNGEE. This CDR3 reads CASSAGGDPGNTIYF. In DNA form, the CDR3 reads TGTGCCAGCAGCGCCGGAGGGGACCCTGGAAACACCATATATTTT.

V usage is TRBV27 and J usage is TRBJ2-3, with 10 bases fitting TRBD2. CDR1 and CDR2 from the germline V gene are MNHEY and SMNVEV (reference sequence). The ends lost 7 bases at V and 4 bases at J; junction bases unmatched: 11. The CDR3 has 16 residues. The CDR3 DNA reads TGTGCCAGCACCGAAGTTAAGCGGGAGGGCCCAGATACGCAGTATTTT. It specifies CASTEVKREGPDTQYF.

The V and J genes are TRBV29-1 and TRBJ1-2; TRBD1 matches 7 bases. Germline V gene data show CDR1 as SQVTM and CDR2 as ANQGSEA. Unmatched junction bases numbered 6, after V lost 3 bases and J lost 2 bases. This CDR3 is built from 14 residues. The CDR3: CSVEVWDRNYGYTF. The CDR3 DNA reads as TGCAGCGTTGAGGTATGGGACAGAAACTATGGCTACACCTTC.

V and J are TRBV5-4 and TRBJ1-1; 7 bases align to TRBD1. CDR3 size: 12 residues. Germline CDR1 is SGHNT and CDR2 is YYREEE (reference sequence). The junction had 8 bases not matched to a gene; V was cut back by 7 bases and J by 8 bases. CDR3 DNA sequence: TGTGCCAGCGCGTTTATGGGACAGGAAGCTTTCTTT. This translates into CASAFMGQEAFF.

This clone showed up just a few times. The chain employs TRBV7-2 and TRBJ2-7, with 8 bases matching TRBD2. CDR3 length: 16 amino acids. The V and J ends lost 0 bases and 3 bases, in that order; junction bases with no gene match: 7. Germline V gene data show CDR1 as SGHTA and CDR2 as FQGNSA. CDR3 loop: CASSLAHLSGVYEQYF. The CDR3 DNA is TGTGCCAGCAGCTTAGCCCACCTTAGCGGGGTCTACGAGCAGTACTTC. The full variable domain, its missing parts supplied by reference TRBV7-2 and TRBJ2-7, is GAGVSQSPSNKVTEKGKDVELRCDPISGHTALYWYRQSLGQGLEFLIYFQGNSAPDKSGLPSDRFSAERTGGSVSTLTIQRTQQEDSAVYLCASSLAHLSGVYEQYFGPGTRLTVT.

This clone showed up just a few times. This chain uses TRBV5-1 with TRBJ2-2; the match to TRBD2 covers 8 bases. The V and J ends lost 2 bases and 5 bases, in that order; junction bases with no gene match: 5. The CDR3 is 15 amino acids. Germline V gene data show CDR1 as SGHRS and CDR2 as YFSETQ. For the CDR3, the DNA is TGCGCCAGCAGCTTAGCGGGAGTTGGGACCGGGGAGCTGTTTTTT. Encoded protein: CASSLAGVGTGELFF.

The chain is built from TRBV5-1 and TRBJ1-1, with 7 nucleotides matching TRBD1. Germline-derived CDR1 and CDR2 are SGHRS and YFSETQ. This CDR3 has 14 residues. Trimming cost V 3 bases and J 4 bases; bases outside gene matches: 6. The CDR3 nucleotides are TGCGCCAGCAGCTCATCCAACAGGGGCACTGAAGCTTTCTTT. Encoded protein: CASSSSNRGTEAFF. Drawing the rest from reference TRBV5-1 and TRBJ1-1, the complete variable domain is KAGVTQTPRYLIKTRGQQVTLSCSPISGHRSVSWYQQTPGQGLQFLFEYFSETQRNKGNFPGRFSGRQFSNSRSEMNVSTLELGDSALYLCASSSSNRGTEAFFGQGTRLTVV.

V and J are TRBV12-3 or TRBV12-4 and TRBJ2-2; no firm D call. This CDR3 comprises 13 residues. V was clipped by 3 bases and J by 5 bases, with 7 bases between them. The CDR3 sequence is CASSFRFTGELFF. CDR3 DNA sequence: TGTGCCAGCAGTTTTCGTTTTACCGGGGAGCTGTTTTTT.

The chain employs TRBV3-1 (or the pseudogene TRBV3-2) and TRBJ2-1, with unresolved D. This CDR3 is 15 amino acids long. Between the trimmed V and J ends, which lost 6 bases and 0 bases, there was a span of 12 bases. CDR1 is LGHDT, CDR2 YNNKEL, per germline (reference sequence). Here the CDR3 reads CASSQALSSYNEQFF. CDR3 DNA sequence: TGTGCCAGCAGTCAGGCTCTAAGCTCCTACAATGAGCAGTTCTTC.

The J gene is TRBJ2-1, the V gene TRBV19; D perhaps matches TRBD2 (5 bases). Germline loops: CDR1 LNHDA, CDR2 SQIVND (reference sequence). CDR3 length: 13 amino acids. V was cut by 7 bases and J by 4 bases, with 11 bases left in between. CDR3: CASNQDSYNEQFF. CDR3 bases: TGTGCCAGTAATCAGGACTCTTACAATGAGCAGTTCTTC.